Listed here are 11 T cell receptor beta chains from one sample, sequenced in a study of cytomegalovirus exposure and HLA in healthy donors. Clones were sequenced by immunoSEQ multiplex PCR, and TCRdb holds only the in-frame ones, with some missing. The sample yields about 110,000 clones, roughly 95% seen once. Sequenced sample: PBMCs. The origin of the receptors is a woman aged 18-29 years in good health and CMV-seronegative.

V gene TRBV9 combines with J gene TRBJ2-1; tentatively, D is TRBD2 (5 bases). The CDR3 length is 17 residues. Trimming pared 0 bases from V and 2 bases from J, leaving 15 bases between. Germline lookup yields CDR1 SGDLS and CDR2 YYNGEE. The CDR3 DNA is TGTGCCAGCAGCGTAGAAGAAAGAGACTACCCCTACAATGAGCAGTTCTTC. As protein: CASSVEERDYPYNEQFF. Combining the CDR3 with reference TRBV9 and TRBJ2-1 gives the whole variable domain DSGVTQTPKHLITATGQRVTLRCSPRSGDLSVYWYQQSLDQGLQFLIQYYNGEERAKGNILERFSAQQFPDLHSELNLSSLELGDSALYFCASSVEERDYPYNEQFFGPGTRLTVL.

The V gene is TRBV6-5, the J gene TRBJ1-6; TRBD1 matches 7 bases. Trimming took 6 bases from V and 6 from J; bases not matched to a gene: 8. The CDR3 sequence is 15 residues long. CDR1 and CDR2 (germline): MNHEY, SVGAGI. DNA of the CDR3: TGTGCCAGCAGGACTAGACAGGGAGGTAATTCACCCCTCCACTTT. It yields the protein CASRTRQGGNSPLHF.

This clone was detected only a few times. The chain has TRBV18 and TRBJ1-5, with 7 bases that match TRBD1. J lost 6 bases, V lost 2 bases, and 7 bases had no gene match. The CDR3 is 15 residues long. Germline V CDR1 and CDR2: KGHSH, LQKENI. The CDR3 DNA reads TGTGCCAGCTCACCAAATACAGGGGTTGGTCAGCCCCAGCATTTT. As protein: CASSPNTGVGQPQHF.

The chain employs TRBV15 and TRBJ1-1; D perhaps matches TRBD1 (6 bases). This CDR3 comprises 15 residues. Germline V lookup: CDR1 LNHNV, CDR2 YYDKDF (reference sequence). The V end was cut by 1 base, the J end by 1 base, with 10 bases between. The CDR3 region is CATSRVLTGNTEAFF. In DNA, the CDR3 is TGTGCCACCAGCAGAGTGCTGACAGGGAACACTGAAGCTTTCTTT.

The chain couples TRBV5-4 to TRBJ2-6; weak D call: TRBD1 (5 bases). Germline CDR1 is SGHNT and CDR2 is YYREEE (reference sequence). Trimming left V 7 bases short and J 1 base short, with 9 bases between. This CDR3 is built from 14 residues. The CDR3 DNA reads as TGTGCCAGCCGAACAGGATCTGGGGCCAACGTCCTGACTTTC. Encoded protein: CASRTGSGANVLTF.

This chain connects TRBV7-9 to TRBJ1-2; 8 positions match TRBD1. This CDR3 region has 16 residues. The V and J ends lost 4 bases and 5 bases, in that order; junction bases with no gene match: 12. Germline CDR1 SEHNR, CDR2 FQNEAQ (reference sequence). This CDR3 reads CASSSTNRGMAYGYTF. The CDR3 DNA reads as TGTGCCAGCAGCTCTACCAACAGGGGGATGGCTTATGGCTACACCTTC.

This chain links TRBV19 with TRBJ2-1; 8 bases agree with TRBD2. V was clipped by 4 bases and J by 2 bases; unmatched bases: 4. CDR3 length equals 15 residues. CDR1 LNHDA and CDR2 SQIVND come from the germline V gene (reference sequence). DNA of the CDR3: TGTGCCAGTAGTACGACGGGGGGGCCCTACAATGAGCAGTTCTTC. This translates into CASSTTGGPYNEQFF.

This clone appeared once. CDR3 residues: CASSPQGASVYGYTF. CDR3 DNA: TGTGCCAGCAGCCCACAGGGGGCCTCGGTCTATGGCTACACCTTC. This sequence joins TRBV7-8 and TRBJ1-2; 9 bases agree with TRBD1. With 5 bases clipped from V and 4 bases from J, the junction kept 8 bases outside the gene matches. Germline CDR1 reads SGHVS; CDR2 reads FQNEAQ. This CDR3 region has 15 residues.

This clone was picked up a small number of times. The CDR3 here is CASSRDRRDTQYF. CDR3 nucleotides: TGCGCCAGCAGCCGGGACAGGAGAGATACGCAGTATTTT. The rearrangement joins TRBV4-1 to TRBJ2-3; the match to TRBD1 covers 8 bases. V shed 4 bases, J shed 5 bases, and the junction held 2 bases outside the gene matches. The CDR3 contains 13 residues. Germline V gene data show CDR1 as MGHRA and CDR2 as YSYEKL.

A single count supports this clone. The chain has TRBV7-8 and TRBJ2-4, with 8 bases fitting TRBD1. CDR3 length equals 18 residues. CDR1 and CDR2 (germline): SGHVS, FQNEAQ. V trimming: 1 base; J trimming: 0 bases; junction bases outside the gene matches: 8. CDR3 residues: CASSLEDREYLAKNIQYF. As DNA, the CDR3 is TGTGCCAGCAGCTTAGAGGACAGGGAGTACCTAGCCAAAAACATTCAGTACTTC.

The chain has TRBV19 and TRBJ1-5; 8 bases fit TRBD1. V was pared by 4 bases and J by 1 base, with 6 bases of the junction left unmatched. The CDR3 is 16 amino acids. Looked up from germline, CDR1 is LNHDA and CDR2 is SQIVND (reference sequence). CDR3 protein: CASSTQGAISNQPQHF. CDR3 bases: TGTGCCAGTAGTACGCAGGGGGCAATAAGCAATCAGCCCCAGCATTTT.